Shown below are 6 T cell receptor beta chains from a single sample sequenced in a study of cytomegalovirus exposure and HLA in healthy donors. Primers included in the PCR were 60 Vbeta and 13 Jbeta primers. Clones were sequenced by immunoSEQ multiplex PCR, and TCRdb holds only the in-frame ones, with some missing. The sample holds around 200,000 clones, around 75% seen once. Sequencing was performed on PBMCs. Source of these receptors: a middle-aged man in good health and CMV-seropositive.

This chain joins TRBV6-1 and TRBJ1-1, with D unclear. Between the trimmed V and J ends, which lost 6 bases and 9 bases, there was a span of 20 bases. CDR1 and CDR2 (germline): MNHNS, SASEGT. The CDR3 runs 14 residues. The CDR3 here is CASRGVHLGIQAFF. The CDR3, as DNA: TGTGCCAGCAGGGGAGTGCACTTAGGGATTCAAGCTTTCTTT.

The CDR3 DNA follows: TGCGCCAGCAGCCAAGAGTGGACTAACAATGAGCAGTTCTTC. Translation: CASSQEWTNNEQFF. The gene calls are TRBV4-1 and TRBJ2-1, with D tentatively TRBD2 (6 bases). Deletions cut 0 bases from V and 5 bases from J, with 8 bases between. This CDR3 region has 14 residues. Germline CDR1 reads MGHRA; CDR2 reads YSYEKL.

V gene TRBV7-2 combines with J gene TRBJ1-1; 7 positions match TRBD1. The CDR3 has 14 residues. J lost 3 bases, V lost 4 bases, and 5 bases had no gene match. CDR1 and CDR2 from the germline V gene are SGHTA and FQGNSA. The CDR3 bases are TGTGCCAGCAGCTCGGGACAGTACTACACTGAAGCTTTCTTT. Protein product: CASSSGQYYTEAFF.

V gene TRBV18 combines with J gene TRBJ2-1, with 7 bases matching TRBD1. This CDR3 contains 13 residues. The V gene end was trimmed by 3 bases and the J gene end by 6 bases; junction bases not matched to a gene: 2. Germline CDR1 is KGHSH and CDR2 is LQKENI. The chain's CDR3 is CASSPWDSNEQFF. The CDR3 coding sequence is TGTGCCAGCTCACCCTGGGACAGCAATGAGCAGTTCTTC.

V gene TRBV19 combines with J gene TRBJ2-7, with D perhaps TRBD1 (6 bases). The V end lost 5 bases, the J end lost 2 bases, and 16 bases lay between the germline ends. Germline CDR1 LNHDA, CDR2 SQIVND (reference sequence). The CDR3 length is 15 residues. CDR3: CASSSRQEYTYEQYF. CDR3 bases: TGTGCCAGTAGTTCGAGACAGGAGTACACCTACGAGCAGTACTTC.

V and J are TRBV30 and TRBJ2-2; a possible D gene is TRBD2 (6 bases). The CDR3 sequence is 19 residues long. Looked up from germline, CDR1 is GTSNPN and CDR2 is SVGIG (reference sequence). V lost 2 bases to trimming and J lost 0 bases, with 22 bases between them. The CDR3 is CAWSRGLHRGGANTGELFF. The CDR3 DNA follows: TGTGCCTGGAGTCGAGGCCTCCACCGAGGCGGGGCGAACACCGGGGAGCTGTTTTTT.